Each of the 19 T cell receptor beta chains below was sequenced from the same sample in a study of response to subunit inactivated influenza vaccine. TCRdb analysed the RT-PCR reads with MiXCR anew, one entry per CDR3 protein. This sample has 500,000 to 550,000 distinct CDR3 sequences, with around 7.7% found just once. Material: PBMCs from blood, obtained about 24 months after vaccination. The receptors were gathered from a man in his fifties or sixties who received an inactivated influenza vaccine.

This clonotype was detected a few times. The chain uses TRBV20-1 and TRBJ2-7, with 9 positions matching TRBD1. Germline loops: CDR1 DFQATT, CDR2 SNEGSKA (reference sequence). V lost 6 bases, J lost 3 bases, and 9 bases stayed unmatched. The CDR3 contains 14 residues. The CDR3, as DNA: TGCAGTGCCAGCACCGGGACAGGGCACTACGAGCAGTACTTC. Translated, it gives CSASTGTGHYEQYF.

This chain joins TRBV7-9 and TRBJ2-4; TRBD1 matches at 7 bases. CDR3 length: 16 residues. Germline V gene sequence: CDR1 SEHNR, CDR2 FQNEAQ (reference sequence). V shed 2 bases, J shed 3 bases, and the junction held 7 bases outside the gene matches. The CDR3 sequence: CASSLWSNRGKNIQYF. As DNA, the CDR3 is TGTGCCAGCAGCTTATGGTCGAACAGGGGCAAAAACATTCAGTACTTC.

V is TRBV9 and J is TRBJ2-1; TRBD2 aligns across 7 bases. The CDR3 has 13 amino acids. The germline CDR1 and CDR2 sequences are SGDLS and YYNGEE. Germline trimming cut 2 bases from V and 10 bases from J; bases unmatched to any gene: 6. The DNA for the CDR3 is TGTGCCAGCAGCGTTTCCGGGACTACAGAGCAGTTCTTC. Its translation is CASSVSGTTEQFF.

This clonotype has ten or more counts. The J gene is TRBJ2-1, the V gene TRBV6-5; D remains ambiguous. The CDR3 is made up of 15 amino acids. Trimming took off 0 bases at V and 7 bases at J, with 13 bases between the two ends. In germline, CDR1 is MNHEY, CDR2 SVGAGI. The CDR3 region is CASSYSGRVMNEQFF. The DNA for the CDR3 is TGTGCCAGCAGTTACTCCGGACGAGTAATGAATGAGCAGTTCTTC.

J is TRBJ2-7 and V is TRBV20-1; maybe TRBD2 (6 bases). Germline V gene lookup returns CDR1 DFQATT and CDR2 SNEGSKA (reference sequence). The germline V and J ends were trimmed by 0 bases and 3 bases, with 12 bases remaining between them. CDR3 length: 14 residues. CDR3 in DNA: TGCAGTGCTAGAGATAAGGAGGGCCTCTACGAGCAGTACTTC. Translated: CSARDKEGLYEQYF.

This clonotype was counted a few times. This chain links TRBV5-1 with TRBJ1-6, with TRBD1 as a possible D gene (5 bases). Germline CDR1 reads SGHRS; CDR2 reads YFSETQ. Trimming pared 4 bases from V and 6 bases from J, leaving 14 bases between. The CDR3 sequence is 15 residues long. CDR3 region: CASSVQGEGNSPLHF. CDR3 nucleotide sequence: TGCGCCAGCAGCGTTCAGGGTGAAGGTAATTCACCCCTCCACTTT.

The chain employs TRBV2 and TRBJ1-5, with 8 bases fitting TRBD1. Looked up from germline, CDR1 is SNHLY and CDR2 is FYNNEI. J lost 5 bases, V lost 7 bases, and 7 bases had no gene match. The CDR3 has 14 residues. CDR3 nucleotides: TGTGCCAGCACTTCGGACAGGGTGTATCAGCCCCAGCATTTT. Translation: CASTSDRVYQPQHF.

This chain joins TRBV5-1 and TRBJ1-2, with 7 bases lining up with TRBD1. Looked up from germline, CDR1 is SGHRS and CDR2 is YFSETQ. The CDR3 consists of 16 residues. Trimming at V came to 3 bases and at J to 4 bases, leaving 12 bases not matched to a gene. As DNA, the CDR3 is TGCGCCAGCAGCTCGATGGACAGGCGAAAGTCCTATGGCTACACCTTC. Translating it yields CASSSMDRRKSYGYTF.

This clonotype appeared many times. The chain combines TRBV5-1 with TRBJ2-2; D ambiguous. The CDR3 runs 15 residues. V lost 2 bases and J lost 0, with 8 bases in between. Germline values: CDR1 SGHRS, CDR2 YFSETQ. The CDR3 loop reads CASSFVVSNTGELFF. CDR3 in DNA: TGCGCCAGCAGCTTCGTGGTATCGAACACCGGGGAGCTGTTTTTT.

In this sample, this clonotype turned up a few times. The chain recombines TRBV12-3 or TRBV12-4 with TRBJ2-3, with D hard to call. CDR3 length: 12 amino acids. Between the trimmed V and J ends, which lost 4 bases and 3 bases, there was a span of 5 bases. DNA for the CDR3: TGTGCCAGCAGTTCCCAGACAGATACGCAGTATTTT. This codes for CASSSQTDTQYF.

The chain joins TRBV28 to TRBJ2-4; 7 bases fit TRBD2. Germline V gene data show CDR1 as MDHEN and CDR2 as SYDVKM. The V gene end was trimmed by 2 bases and the J gene end by 6 bases; junction bases not matched to a gene: 13. The CDR3 runs to 17 residues. Here the CDR3 DNA reads TGTGCCAGCAGTTTACCCTCAGGCAGCGGGGTTACAAACATTCAGTACTTC. This encodes CASSLPSGSGVTNIQYF.

The V and J genes are TRBV6-7 and TRBJ1-5; D gene uncertain. TRBV6-7 is an ORF, with its function uncertain. The CDR3 covers 13 residues. V was shortened by 7 bases and J by 0 bases, with 7 bases between the two germline ends. The CDR3: CASNCYSNQPQHF. The CDR3 coding sequence is TGTGCCAGCAACTGCTATAGCAATCAGCCCCAGCATTTT.

This clonotype was found many times. The J gene is TRBJ1-5, the V gene TRBV12-3 or TRBV12-4; D gene unclear. The CDR3 length is 13 residues. Deletions cut 3 bases from V and 4 bases from J, with 7 bases between. The CDR3 nucleotides are TGTGCCAGCAGTTTTTACGGGAATCAGCCCCAGCATTTT. This gives the protein CASSFYGNQPQHF.

This chain uses TRBV29-1 with TRBJ2-1; no reliable D call. Germline CDR1 is SQVTM and CDR2 is ANQGSEA. The CDR3 is made up of 12 amino acids. V gave up 7 bases and J gave up 1 base, with 8 bases separating them. The CDR3, as DNA: TGCAGCGCCAGAAGGTCCTACAATGAGCAGTTCTTC. This gives the protein CSARRSYNEQFF.

This clonotype was seen at least ten times. The chain joins TRBV7-2 to TRBJ1-1, with 12 bases matching TRBD1. Trimming cost V 5 bases and J 3 bases; bases outside gene matches: 1. CDR3 length: 14 amino acids. Germline V lookup: CDR1 SGHTA, CDR2 FQGNSA. CDR3 nucleotides: TGTGCCAGCAGCGGGGACAGGGGGCACACTGAAGCTTTCTTT. It is translated as CASSGDRGHTEAFF. The entire variable domain, with the rest obtained from reference TRBV7-2 and TRBJ1-1, is as follows: GAGVSQSPSNKVTEKGKDVELRCDPISGHTALYWYRQSLGQGLEFLIYFQGNSAPDKSGLPSDRFSAERTGGSVSTLTIQRTQQEDSAVYLCASSGDRGHTEAFFGQGTRLTVV.

This clonotype was counted many times. The chain carries TRBV5-6 and TRBJ1-2, with D maybe TRBD1 (6 bases). V was trimmed by 6 bases and J by 3 bases, leaving 18 bases between them. CDR1 and CDR2 (germline): SGHDT, YYEEEE. This CDR3 is built from 15 residues. The CDR3 loop reads CASNRGGAPYYGYTF. DNA of the CDR3: TGTGCCAGCAACCGAGGGGGTGCCCCCTACTATGGCTACACCTTC.

This clonotype was detected many times. V and J are TRBV27 and TRBJ2-7; 7 bases fit TRBD2. This CDR3 is built from 16 residues. Trimming cost V 6 bases and J 3 bases; bases outside gene matches: 14. Germline CDR1 and CDR2: MNHEY and SMNVEV (reference sequence). CDR3 in amino acids: CASSQHRAGVLYEQYF. CDR3 bases: TGTGCCAGCAGCCAACACCGCGCGGGGGTACTCTACGAGCAGTACTTC.

This clonotype was seen ten or more times. The chain carries TRBV7-2 and TRBJ2-7; 9 bases align to TRBD2. The germline gives CDR1 SGHTA, CDR2 FQGNSA. The ends lost 5 bases at V and 2 bases at J; junction bases unmatched: 7. CDR3 length equals 15 residues. For the CDR3, the DNA is TGTGCCAGCAGCGCCCTAGCGGGAATTACCTACGAGCAGTACTTC. Protein product: CASSALAGITYEQYF. Using reference TRBV7-2 and TRBJ2-7 for the parts outside the CDR3, the full variable domain is GAGVSQSPSNKVTEKGKDVELRCDPISGHTALYWYRQSLGQGLEFLIYFQGNSAPDKSGLPSDRFSAERTGGSVSTLTIQRTQQEDSAVYLCASSALAGITYEQYFGPGTRLTVT.

This clonotype was seen only a few times. This sequence joins TRBV20-1 and TRBJ2-1, with TRBD2 matching over 9 bases. The CDR3 loop spans 15 amino acids. The germline CDR1 and CDR2 sequences are DFQATT and SNEGSKA (reference sequence). V shed 5 bases, J shed 8 bases, and the junction held 13 bases outside the gene matches. CDR3 amino acids: CSAGTGTSIWDEQFF. For the CDR3, the DNA is TGCAGTGCTGGTACCGGGACTAGCATCTGGGATGAGCAGTTCTTC.